These 25 T cell receptor beta chains originate from one sample sequenced in a study of T-cell reconstitution after alpha-beta-depleted transplantation in children. This sample's TCRbeta library carried unique molecular identifier barcodes. TCRdb recomputed calls from the PCR reads with MiXCR, one row per CDR3 protein. The sample lists about 400,000 distinct CDR3 sequences, around 21% occurring once. Material: PBMCs from the stem cell graft donor, obtained from the stem cell graft. These receptors originate from a human donor who donated a stem cell graft to a child with acute myeloid leukemia.

This clonotype was picked up a small number of times. The J gene is TRBJ2-3, the V gene TRBV10-3; no definite D call. The V gene lost 10 bases and the J gene lost 1 base, with 15 bases spanning the gap. Looked up from germline, CDR1 is ENHRY and CDR2 is SYGVKD. The CDR3 totals 14 residues. The CDR3 nucleotides read TGTGCCACCCTCCCAGGTGGGGGCACAGATACGCAGTATTTT. This codes for CATLPGGGTDTQYF.

This clonotype was seen ten or more times. This chain links TRBV4-1 with TRBJ1-6, with D unclear. The V end lost 1 base, the J end lost 9 bases, and 4 bases lay between the germline ends. This CDR3 spans 12 amino acids. Germline V gene lookup returns CDR1 MGHRA and CDR2 YSYEKL. The DNA of the CDR3 is TGCGCCAGCAGCCAAGCGTTTTCACCCCTCCACTTT. Its translation is CASSQAFSPLHF.

This chain joins TRBV27 and TRBJ1-6, with D perhaps TRBD1 (5 bases). V was pared by 2 bases and J by 5 bases, with 7 bases between. Germline CDR1 MNHEY, CDR2 SMNVEV (reference sequence). The CDR3 extends over 14 amino acids. The DNA of the CDR3 is TGTGCCAGCAGTTTAGTACAGGATAATTCACCCCTCCACTTT. Translated, it gives CASSLVQDNSPLHF.

J is TRBJ2-6 and V is TRBV25-1, with 10 bases that match TRBD2. Trimming at V came to 6 bases and at J to 0 bases, leaving 5 bases not matched to a gene. In germline, CDR1 is MGHDK, CDR2 SYGVNS. The CDR3 runs to 17 residues. The CDR3 loop reads CASSSGLAASGANVLTF. The CDR3 DNA sequence: TGTGCCAGCAGCTCTGGACTAGCGGCCTCTGGGGCCAACGTCCTGACTTTC. Full variable domain (missing parts from reference TRBV25-1 and TRBJ2-6): EADIYQTPRYLVIGTGKKITLECSQTMGHDKMYWYQQDPGMELHLIHYSYGVNSTEKGDLSSESTVSRIRTEHFPLTLESARPSHTSQYLCASSSGLAASGANVLTFGAGSRLTVL.

Many counts were recorded for this clonotype. V is TRBV6-5 and J is TRBJ2-5; D may be TRBD1 or TRBD2 (5 bases each). Germline CDR1 and CDR2: MNHEY and SVGAGI. V shed 6 bases and J shed 7 bases, with 9 bases lying between them. The CDR3 extends over 11 amino acids. The CDR3 protein is CASRGRGTQYF. The CDR3 DNA follows: TGTGCCAGCAGGGGACGGGGGACCCAGTACTTC.

This clonotype was detected a few times. The CDR3 sequence is CASRGSNTEAFF. DNA for the CDR3: TGTGCCTCGAGGGGATCGAACACTGAAGCTTTCTTT. The chain recombines TRBV24-1 with TRBJ1-1; D may be TRBD1 (5 bases). V lost 12 bases and J 1 base, leaving 11 bases between the germline ends. Germline CDR1 and CDR2: KGHDR and SFDVKD. This CDR3 spans 12 amino acids.

The chain recombines TRBV27 with TRBJ2-7; D is perhaps TRBD2 (6 bases). The CDR3 extends over 15 amino acids. V lost 4 bases and J lost 5, with 18 bases in between. The germline gives CDR1 MNHEY, CDR2 SMNVEV (reference sequence). CDR3 nucleotides: TGTGCCAGCAGTTCCCCCCGCCTGGGGAGGAACGAGCAGTACTTC. Its translation: CASSSPRLGRNEQYF.

V and J are TRBV6-1 and TRBJ1-2; a possible D gene is TRBD1 (6 bases). The CDR3 has 14 amino acids. V was clipped by 6 bases and J by 3 bases, with 14 bases between them. Looked up from germline, CDR1 is MNHNS and CDR2 is SASEGT. The CDR3 DNA follows: TGTGCCAGCAGCCCTACCGGACAGTACTATGGCTACACCTTC. Residues: CASSPTGQYYGYTF.

The V gene is TRBV7-6, the J gene TRBJ1-1; D unclear. With 3 bases removed from V and 0 bases from J, the gap between germline ends came to 8 bases. The CDR3 covers 14 residues. Germline V gives CDR1 SGHVS, CDR2 FNYEAQ. The DNA for the CDR3 is TGTGCCAGCAGCTTCGTCGAACTGAACACTGAAGCTTTCTTT. It codes for CASSFVELNTEAFF.

V is TRBV29-1 and J is TRBJ2-7, with D possibly TRBD2 on 7 matching bases. The CDR3 is 15 amino acids. Trimming pared 3 bases from V and 0 bases from J, leaving 15 bases between. The germline gives CDR1 SQVTM, CDR2 ANQGSEA. The CDR3 loop is CSVEGGRDSSYEQYF. The CDR3 coding sequence is TGCAGCGTTGAGGGGGGGCGGGACTCCTCCTACGAGCAGTACTTC.

This chain joins TRBV20-1 and TRBJ2-1; 8 bases match TRBD2. The J segment lost 5 bases and the V segment lost 6 bases, leaving 6 bases of the junction unmatched. CDR3 length equals 13 residues. Per the germline V gene, CDR1 is DFQATT and CDR2 is SNEGSKA (reference sequence). CDR3: CSAAGLADNEQFF. The CDR3 DNA reads as TGCAGTGCAGCAGGACTAGCTGACAATGAGCAGTTCTTC.

This clonotype was detected ten times or more. V and J are TRBV20-1 and TRBJ2-2, with 8 bases lining up with TRBD2. In germline, CDR1 is DFQATT, CDR2 SNEGSKA (reference sequence). The CDR3 has 13 amino acids. V dropped 3 bases and J dropped 5; count of bases not matched to a gene: 2. CDR3 in amino acids: CSASGRVTGELFF. CDR3 bases: TGCAGTGCTAGCGGGAGGGTGACCGGGGAGCTGTTTTTT.

This clonotype was seen repeatedly, ten times or more. J is TRBJ2-1 and V is TRBV20-1, with 10 bases that match TRBD1. The V segment lost 6 bases and the J segment 7 bases; nucleotides outside the gene matches: 6. Germline V gene lookup returns CDR1 DFQATT and CDR2 SNEGSKA (reference sequence). This CDR3 spans 13 amino acids. The CDR3 here is CSARQGAGNEQFF. The CDR3 DNA reads TGCAGTGCCCGACAGGGGGCAGGGAATGAGCAGTTCTTC.

This clonotype has at least ten counts. This sequence joins TRBV12-3 or TRBV12-4 and TRBJ1-1, with D unclear. With 0 bases removed from V and 3 bases from J, the gap between germline ends came to 11 bases. The CDR3 sequence is 15 residues long. The CDR3 sequence: CASSLAQVRYTEAFF. CDR3 DNA: TGTGCCAGCAGTTTAGCGCAGGTACGGTACACTGAAGCTTTCTTT.

This chain connects TRBV28 to TRBJ2-1, with 7 positions matching TRBD2. The V gene end was trimmed by 6 bases and the J gene end by 7 bases; junction bases not matched to a gene: 6. This CDR3 contains 13 residues. CDR1 is MDHEN, CDR2 SYDVKM, per germline. The CDR3 DNA reads TGTGCCAGCAGAAGGGCGCGGGAGAATGAGCAGTTCTTC. Protein product: CASRRARENEQFF.

V usage is TRBV12-3 or TRBV12-4 and J usage is TRBJ2-7; 7 bases match TRBD1. Unmatched junction bases numbered 9, after V lost 4 bases and J lost 0 bases. The CDR3 extends over 16 amino acids. The CDR3: CASSSSSRGSSYEQYF. DNA of the CDR3: TGTGCCAGCAGTTCTAGCTCCAGGGGGAGCTCCTACGAGCAGTACTTC.

This chain connects TRBV12-3 or TRBV12-4 to TRBJ1-2; a weak D match, TRBD1 (5 bases). The CDR3 is 13 amino acids. Trimming removed 8 bases from V and 5 bases from J, with 15 bases in between. This CDR3 reads CASRQGGGYGYTF. In nucleotides, the CDR3 is TGTGCCAGCCGTCAGGGTGGTGGGTATGGCTACACCTTC.

This clonotype showed up just a few times. The gene calls are TRBV7-3 and TRBJ2-1; D might be TRBD2 (6 bases). This CDR3 contains 15 residues. V lost 3 bases and J 5 bases, leaving 14 bases between the germline ends. The V gene's germline CDR1 is SGHTA and CDR2 FQGTGA. The CDR3 nucleotides read TGTGCCAGCAGCTTGGGCGGGGACCCCAACAATGAGCAGTTCTTC. Translated, it gives CASSLGGDPNNEQFF. Variable domain in full (rest from reference TRBV7-3 and TRBJ2-1): GAGVSQTPSNKVTEKGKYVELRCDPISGHTALYWYRQSLGQGPEFLIYFQGTGAADDSGLPNDRFFAVRPEGSVSTLKIQRTERGDSAVYLCASSLGGDPNNEQFFGPGTRLTVL.

Only a few counts were recorded for this clonotype. V gene TRBV25-1 combines with J gene TRBJ2-7; D ambiguous. The V end lost 1 base, the J end lost 0 bases, and 13 bases lay between the germline ends. There are 16 residues in the CDR3. Germline V gene data show CDR1 as MGHDK and CDR2 as SYGVNS. CDR3 coding DNA: TGTGCCAGCAGTGAATTTGGGGTCACCAGCTCCTACGAGCAGTACTTC. It specifies CASSEFGVTSSYEQYF.

CDR3 in DNA: TGTGCCAGCAGTTTATTCCAGGCTACTATGGGCTACACCTTC. This sequence encodes CASSLFQATMGYTF. The J gene is TRBJ1-2, the V gene TRBV28; D unclear. V lost 1 base, J lost 8 bases, and 14 bases lay in between. CDR3 length: 14 residues. The germline CDR1 and CDR2 sequences are MDHEN and SYDVKM.

The rearrangement joins TRBV7-2 to TRBJ2-1; weak D call: TRBD1 (6 bases). V was trimmed by 5 bases and J by 6 bases, leaving 20 bases between them. This CDR3 contains 16 residues. Germline V gene lookup returns CDR1 SGHTA and CDR2 FQGNSA. The CDR3 sequence: CASSPRVGHVGNEQFF. The CDR3 nucleotides are TGTGCCAGCAGCCCTAGAGTGGGACACGTCGGCAATGAGCAGTTCTTC.

The CDR3 nucleotides read TGCAGTGCAGGACTGGGGCCAACTAATGAAAAACTGTTTTTT. Translated: CSAGLGPTNEKLFF. The chain carries TRBV20-1 and TRBJ1-4; D may be TRBD1 (5 bases). The germline V and J ends were trimmed by 6 bases and 0 bases, with 11 bases remaining between them. The CDR3 runs 14 residues. Germline CDR1 reads DFQATT; CDR2 reads SNEGSKA (reference sequence).

The CDR3 sequence is CASRGVAGSYNEQFF. The CDR3, as DNA: TGCGCCAGCAGAGGGGTGGCGGGCAGCTACAATGAGCAGTTCTTC. The chain combines TRBV10-2 with TRBJ2-1; D might be TRBD1 or TRBD2, each matching 5 bases. The germline V gene has CDR1 WSHSY and CDR2 SAAADI. This CDR3 has 15 residues. Trimming removed 6 bases at V and 3 bases at J, with 15 bases between.

V gene TRBV5-1 combines with J gene TRBJ2-1; TRBD2 aligns across 8 bases. V dropped 0 bases and J dropped 9; count of bases not matched to a gene: 5. CDR3 size: 14 residues. Germline values: CDR1 SGHRS, CDR2 YFSETQ. The CDR3 DNA reads as TGCGCCAGCAGCTTGGTCGGGAGGGCGGGTGAGCAGTTCTTC. Its protein is CASSLVGRAGEQFF.

V usage is TRBV25-1 and J usage is TRBJ2-3; TRBD1 matches 8 bases. Losses at the gene ends were 5 bases for V and 4 bases for J; bases not matched to a gene: 11. The CDR3 has 16 amino acids. Germline V gene lookup returns CDR1 MGHDK and CDR2 SYGVNS. DNA for the CDR3: TGTGCCAGCAGTTTCCACGCAGGGGGCTCCGCAGATACGCAGTATTTT. The encoded protein is CASSFHAGGSADTQYF.